Each of the 26 T cell receptor beta chains below was sequenced from the same sample in a study of T cell responses to AZD1222 COVID-19 vaccine. TCRdb's table, derived via immunoSEQ multiplex PCR, lists solely in-frame clones and lacks some. The table shows about 120,000 clones, with approximately 90% occurring only once. The input for sequencing was peripheral blood, taken on day 0 of AZD1222 vaccination. Receptors were obtained from an adult in good health.

This sequence joins TRBV5-6 and TRBJ2-5; D is perhaps TRBD2 (6 bases). The CDR3 covers 17 residues. The V gene lost 0 bases and the J gene lost 4 bases, with 19 bases spanning the gap. CDR1 and CDR2 from the germline V gene are SGHDT and YYEEEE. CDR3 residues: CASSLAAWGVGRETQYF. DNA of the CDR3: TGTGCCAGCAGCTTGGCGGCTTGGGGGGTTGGACGAGAGACCCAGTACTTC.

The V and J genes are TRBV5-1 and TRBJ1-5; 12 bases map to TRBD1. CDR3 length: 15 residues. With 3 bases clipped from V and 6 bases from J, the junction kept 4 bases outside the gene matches. Germline V CDR1 and CDR2: SGHRS, YFSETQ. The CDR3 here is CASSWGTGGGQPQHF. DNA for the CDR3: TGCGCCAGCAGCTGGGGGACAGGGGGCGGTCAGCCCCAGCATTTT. The full variable domain, completed using reference TRBV5-1 and TRBJ1-5, is KAGVTQTPRYLIKTRGQQVTLSCSPISGHRSVSWYQQTPGQGLQFLFEYFSETQRNKGNFPGRFSGRQFSNSRSEMNVSTLELGDSALYLCASSWGTGGGQPQHFGDGTRLSIL.

The V gene is TRBV19, the J gene TRBJ2-2; D possibly corresponds to TRBD2 (6 bases). This CDR3 comprises 15 residues. From germline, CDR1 is LNHDA and CDR2 SQIVND (reference sequence). V was pared by 3 bases and J by 2 bases, with 10 bases between. CDR3 DNA sequence: TGTGCCAGTAGTATCGGACTAATAAACACCGGGGAGCTGTTTTTT. Its protein product is CASSIGLINTGELFF.

This clone has just one count. This chain uses TRBV4-3 with TRBJ2-3; TRBD2 is a possible D gene (6 bases). CDR1 LGHNA and CDR2 YSLEER come from the germline V gene. With 1 base removed from V and 3 bases from J, the gap between germline ends came to 11 bases. This CDR3 spans 15 amino acids. CDR3 protein: CASSQVIGGTDTQYF. The DNA for the CDR3 is TGCGCCAGCAGCCAAGTCATCGGGGGAACAGATACGCAGTATTTT.

The V gene is TRBV5-1, the J gene TRBJ2-1; 12 bases line up with TRBD2. This CDR3 contains 13 residues. Germline loops: CDR1 SGHRS, CDR2 YFSETQ. The V gene end was trimmed by 2 bases and the J gene end by 15 bases; junction bases not matched to a gene: 6. This CDR3 reads CASSLTSGGPTFF. The CDR3 DNA is TGCGCCAGCAGCTTAACTAGCGGGGGGCCGACGTTCTTC.

The CDR3 DNA follows: TGTGCCAGCAGCGTTTCGGGGACAGATAATGAAAAACTGTTTTTT. It codes for CASSVSGTDNEKLFF. This sequence joins TRBV9 and TRBJ1-4; 7 bases match TRBD1. Germline trimming cut 2 bases from V and 4 bases from J; bases unmatched to any gene: 5. From germline, CDR1 is SGDLS and CDR2 YYNGEE. This CDR3 comprises 15 residues. Full variable domain (rest looked up from reference TRBV9 and TRBJ1-4): DSGVTQTPKHLITATGQRVTLRCSPRSGDLSVYWYQQSLDQGLQFLIQYYNGEERAKGNILERFSAQQFPDLHSELNLSSLELGDSALYFCASSVSGTDNEKLFFGSGTQLSVL.

The chain employs TRBV5-1 and TRBJ2-1; D remains unclear. CDR1 and CDR2 (germline): SGHRS, YFSETQ. CDR3 size: 11 residues. V gave up 5 bases and J gave up 5 bases, with 5 bases separating them. This CDR3 is CASRLDNEQFF. CDR3 nucleotides: TGCGCCAGCAGGTTAGACAATGAGCAGTTCTTC.

This clone appeared a single time. The rearrangement uses TRBV11-1 and TRBJ1-6; 7 positions agree with TRBD1. This CDR3 has 15 amino acids. Germline CDR1 and CDR2: SGHAT and FQDESV (reference sequence). V lost 5 bases and J lost 6; bases outside the gene matches: 7. CDR3 sequence: CASSPWTGGNSPLHF. CDR3 DNA sequence: TGTGCCAGCAGCCCGTGGACAGGCGGTAATTCACCCCTCCACTTT. The complete variable domain, with remaining parts taken from reference TRBV11-1 and TRBJ1-6, reads EAEVAQSPRYKITEKSQAVAFWCDPISGHATLYWYRQILGQGPELLVQFQDESVVDDSQLPKDRFSAERLKGVDSTLKIQPAELGDSAMYLCASSPWTGGNSPLHFGNGTRLTVT.

This chain links TRBV6-1 with TRBJ2-3; 13 positions match TRBD2. V dropped 3 bases and J dropped 1; count of bases not matched to a gene: 7. The length of the CDR3 is 18 residues. The germline CDR1 and CDR2 sequences are MNHNS and SASEGT. The CDR3 DNA follows: TGTGCCAGCAGTGACGGGACTAGCGGGGTCCTCCGCACAGATACGCAGTATTTT. It encodes CASSDGTSGVLRTDTQYF.

The J gene is TRBJ1-1, the V gene TRBV11-2; 7 bases are a match to TRBD1. J lost 4 bases, V lost 5 bases, and 10 bases had no gene match. Germline CDR1 and CDR2: SGHAT and FQNNGV. This CDR3 contains 15 residues. CDR3 loop: CASSGFDRAGTEAFF. In DNA form, the CDR3 reads TGTGCCAGCAGCGGATTCGACAGGGCGGGCACTGAAGCTTTCTTT.

The rearrangement uses TRBV10-3 and TRBJ2-1; TRBD1 aligns across 9 bases. Germline V gene lookup returns CDR1 ENHRY and CDR2 SYGVKD. The J segment lost 4 bases and the V segment lost 2 bases, leaving 6 bases of the junction unmatched. The CDR3 sequence is 16 residues long. The CDR3: CAISEGGQGAYNEQFF. DNA of the CDR3: TGTGCCATCAGTGAGGGGGGACAGGGTGCGTACAATGAGCAGTTCTTC.

The chain carries TRBV6-5 and TRBJ1-4; 7 bases match TRBD1. This CDR3 is 16 amino acids long. The germline V gene encodes CDR1 MNHEY and CDR2 SVGAGI. Losses at the gene ends were 0 bases for V and 8 bases for J; bases not matched to a gene: 9. Here the CDR3 reads CASSYSLPGGREKLFF. The CDR3 DNA is TGTGCCAGCAGTTACTCGCTACCAGGGGGGAGAGAAAAACTGTTTTTT.

The V gene is TRBV3-1 (or the pseudogene TRBV3-2), the J gene TRBJ1-3, with D unclear. The CDR3 contains 13 residues. CDR1 is LGHDT, CDR2 YNNKEL, per germline (reference sequence). Between the trimmed V and J ends, which lost 4 bases and 8 bases, there was a span of 12 bases. CDR3 sequence reads: CASSLTPVDTIYF. CDR3 nucleotide sequence: TGTGCCAGCAGCCTTACTCCAGTTGACACCATATATTTT.

The genes are TRBV7-9 and TRBJ2-2; 7 nucleotides align to TRBD1. The V gene end was trimmed by 11 bases and the J gene end by 4 bases; junction bases not matched to a gene: 7. Germline CDR1 reads SEHNR; CDR2 reads FQNEAQ (reference sequence). This CDR3 spans 13 amino acids. CDR3: CAAKGAVTGELFF. CDR3 sequence (DNA): TGTGCCGCCAAGGGGGCGGTCACCGGGGAGCTGTTTTTT.

The chain is built from TRBV5-1 and TRBJ1-5, with D possibly matching TRBD1 (5 bases). The CDR3 extends over 15 amino acids. The V gene lost 4 bases and the J gene lost 3 bases, with 14 bases spanning the gap. Germline lookup yields CDR1 SGHRS and CDR2 YFSETQ. CDR3 sequence: CASSKTGTFNQPQHF. Here the CDR3 DNA reads TGCGCCAGCAGCAAGACCGGGACTTTCAATCAGCCCCAGCATTTT. Filled out from reference TRBV5-1 and TRBJ1-5, the complete variable domain reads KAGVTQTPRYLIKTRGQQVTLSCSPISGHRSVSWYQQTPGQGLQFLFEYFSETQRNKGNFPGRFSGRQFSNSRSEMNVSTLELGDSALYLCASSKTGTFNQPQHFGDGTRLSIL.

The chain uses TRBV11-3 and TRBJ2-3; D not resolved. Looked up from germline, CDR1 is SGHNT and CDR2 is YENEEA. The CDR3 runs 12 residues. The V end lost 5 bases, the J end lost 3 bases, and 6 bases lay between the germline ends. As DNA, the CDR3 is TGTGCCAGCAGCCACGGGACAGATACGCAGTATTTT. Residues: CASSHGTDTQYF.

This clone was observed at least ten times. The chain recombines TRBV2 with TRBJ1-6, with unresolved D. Trimming stripped 7 bases from V and 10 bases from J, with 20 bases between. The germline gives CDR1 SNHLY, CDR2 FYNNEI. CDR3 length equals 15 residues. The CDR3 spells CASNPERGFGSPLHF. For the CDR3, the DNA is TGTGCCAGCAACCCAGAGCGGGGATTCGGCTCACCCCTCCACTTT.

The chain has TRBV7-9 and TRBJ1-1, with D tentatively TRBD1 (6 bases). The CDR3 is 15 amino acids. V shed 5 bases and J shed 0 bases, with 13 bases lying between them. Germline values: CDR1 SEHNR, CDR2 FQNEAQ (reference sequence). The DNA for the CDR3 is TGTGCCAGCAGCCCTCGGACAGAGATGAACACTGAAGCTTTCTTT. Amino acids: CASSPRTEMNTEAFF.

The CDR3 spells CSVAGGGKTGNTIYF. DNA for the CDR3: TGCAGCGTTGCAGGAGGGGGCAAGACTGGAAACACCATATATTTT. The chain uses TRBV29-1 and TRBJ1-3; TRBD1 agrees at 7 bases. The V gene end was trimmed by 4 bases and the J gene end by 2 bases; junction bases not matched to a gene: 8. The CDR3 totals 15 residues. Germline V lookup: CDR1 SQVTM, CDR2 ANQGSEA. The complete variable domain, with remaining parts taken from reference TRBV29-1 and TRBJ1-3, reads SAVISQKPSRDICQRGTSLTIQCQVDSQVTMMFWYRQQPGQSLTLIATANQGSEATYESGFVIDKFPISRPNLTFSTLTVSNMSPEDSSIYLCSVAGGGKTGNTIYFGEGSWLTVV.

In DNA form, the CDR3 reads TGTGCCAGTCACCCGGGACAGATTAATTCACCCCTCCACTTT. Its translation is CASHPGQINSPLHF. The chain carries TRBV27 and TRBJ1-6; 7 bases fit TRBD1. The CDR3 runs 14 residues. Per germline, CDR1 MNHEY and CDR2 SMNVEV (reference sequence). With V trimmed by 9 bases and J by 6 bases, 8 bases remained unmatched.

The chain has TRBV27 and TRBJ1-1; perhaps TRBD1 as D (5 bases). Germline values: CDR1 MNHEY, CDR2 SMNVEV (reference sequence). Trimming stripped 7 bases from V and 1 base from J, with 7 bases between. The CDR3 runs to 12 residues. The CDR3 nucleotides are TGTGCCAGCACGGGGCGGAACACTGAAGCTTTCTTT. Encoded protein: CASTGRNTEAFF.

This clone has just one count. The chain uses TRBV28 and TRBJ1-5; D uncertain. Looked up from germline, CDR1 is MDHEN and CDR2 is SYDVKM. This CDR3 has 13 residues. Trimming removed 8 bases at V and 11 bases at J, with 19 bases between. CDR3 nucleotides: TGTGCCAGCGCCCCTGAGGGAAGGAGGACCCAGCATTTT. It translates to CASAPEGRRTQHF.

This chain links TRBV16 with TRBJ2-7, with D tentatively TRBD2 (5 bases). Trimming left V 4 bases short and J 3 bases short, with 13 bases between. The length of the CDR3 is 14 residues. Germline CDR1 reads KGHSY; CDR2 reads FQNENV. The CDR3 is CASSLGRGLYEQYF. The CDR3 DNA sequence: TGTGCCAGCAGCCTGGGCAGAGGGCTCTACGAGCAGTACTTC.

V gene TRBV28 combines with J gene TRBJ2-2; D call uncertain. Germline V gives CDR1 MDHEN, CDR2 SYDVKM. V lost 5 bases and J 4 bases, leaving 2 bases between the germline ends. This CDR3 region has 11 residues. Written as DNA, the CDR3 is TGTGCCAGCAGTCTCACCGGGGAGCTGTTTTTT. Amino acid sequence: CASSLTGELFF.

This chain joins TRBV28 and TRBJ2-3; no definite D call. CDR3 length: 15 residues. Germline CDR1 is MDHEN and CDR2 is SYDVKM. The V end lost 6 bases, the J end lost 0 bases, and 13 bases lay between the germline ends. CDR3 nucleotide sequence: TGTGCCAGCAGCCCCCTTACTACTAGCACAGATACGCAGTATTTT. Translating gives CASSPLTTSTDTQYF.

V and J are TRBV28 and TRBJ1-4; TRBD1 aligns across 7 bases. Germline V lookup: CDR1 MDHEN, CDR2 SYDVKM. With 6 bases clipped from V and 4 bases from J, the junction kept 11 bases outside the gene matches. CDR3 size: 16 residues. The CDR3 DNA sequence: TGTGCCAGCAGCCCTACAGGGGAAGGGGTTAATGAAAAACTGTTTTTT. Amino acids: CASSPTGEGVNEKLFF.